These 5 T cell receptor beta chains were all obtained from the same sample, sequenced in a study of vaccination and CD4 T cells after COVID-19. The study sequenced cultured CD4+ T cell DNA using the Oncomine TCR Beta short-read assay. TCRdb processed the PCR reads anew with MiXCR; each CDR3 protein has one entry. The data show more than 15,000 distinct CDR3 sequences, 45% to 65% seen once. Their specific antigens are unknown. Described time point: late sampling 161 to 241 days after vaccination in a few convalescent patients. As for treatment: roughly nine-day PBMC culture with coronavirus spike peptide pools or control peptides (ViraFEST assay). This specimen consisted of CD4+ T cells from blood, cultured in vitro, obtained about 7 months after SARS-CoV-2 vaccination. All receptors come from a human donor who had recovered from COVID-19.

Only a few counts were recorded for this clonotype. CDR3 in amino acids: CATSQSRGTQYF. In DNA form, the CDR3 reads TGTGCCACCTCCCAAAGCAGGGGAACGCAGTATTTT. The V and J genes are TRBV6-1 and TRBJ2-3, with TRBD1 as a possible D gene (6 bases). The V gene's germline CDR1 is MNHNS and CDR2 SASEGT. The CDR3 spans 12 residues. V lost 10 bases, J lost 9 bases, and 17 bases lay in between.

The CDR3 bases are TGTGCCAGCAGACTTTACAGGGATCAGCCCCAGCATTTT. Residues: CASRLYRDQPQHF. The rearrangement links TRBV6-1 to TRBJ1-5, with D possibly TRBD1 on 6 matching bases. CDR3 length equals 13 residues. V gave up 6 bases and J gave up 5 bases, with 11 bases separating them. Germline-derived CDR1 and CDR2 are MNHNS and SASEGT.

This clonotype came up once. The rearrangement uses TRBV7-2 and TRBJ1-3, with D possibly matching TRBD1 (5 bases). The germline gives CDR1 SGHTA, CDR2 FQGNSA. V lost 5 bases to trimming and J lost 0 bases, with 8 bases between them. CDR3 length: 14 residues. The CDR3 coding sequence is TGTGCCAGCAGCCGCGGGGGCTCTGGAAACACCATATATTTT. This codes for CASSRGGSGNTIYF.

Comments on this clonotype: An end of the junction differs from the germline gene, which may be a read error. The chain links TRBV7-7 to TRBJ2-5; D perhaps matches TRBD2 (5 bases). CDR1 and CDR2 (germline): SSHAT, FNYEAQ (reference sequence). CDR3 size: 14 residues. The CDR3 loop reads CASSPQLAQETQYF. CDR3 sequence (DNA): TGTGCTAGCAGCCCCCAGCTAGCCCAAGAGACCCAGTACTTC.

The rearrangement uses TRBV6-1 and TRBJ2-7, with no clear D. The ends were cut back, 6 bases at V and 2 bases at J, with 5 bases in the middle. The CDR3 loop spans 11 amino acids. Germline CDR1 and CDR2: MNHNS and SASEGT. This chain's CDR3 is CASSDTYEQYF. CDR3 bases: TGTGCCAGCAGCGACACCTACGAGCAGTACTTC.